This is a list of T cell receptor beta chains from one sample in a study of Graves' ophthalmopathy and Graves' hyperthyroidism. TCRdb called the multiplex PCR reads again in MiXCR, with one record for every CDR3 protein. The table records 680,000 or so distinct CDR3 sequences, 22% of them present only once. The specimen was peripheral blood. These receptors came from a young woman with stable Graves' hyperthyroidism. Some clones in this sample may be carry-over from other donors' samples. CDR3s include the opening cysteine and the closing phenylalanine or tryptophan. Clone size is shown for a subset of rows, as once, few, many or a class of expanded clone.

clone_size j_call v_call cdr3_aa
- TRBJ2-2 TRBV25-1 CASKGRTLNTGELFF
- TRBJ2-5 TRBV4-1 CASSQARGQGNEETQYF
- TRBJ2-2 TRBV3-1 CASSQLPAGAGTGELFF
many TRBJ2-7 TRBV20-1 CSAPSGGDYEQYF
- TRBJ2-5 TRBV9 CASSPLGGWQETQYF
few TRBJ1-1 TRBV5-1 CASSASTRPVQNTEVFF
many TRBJ1-2 TRBV28 CASSPHGYTF
- TRBJ1-2 TRBV28 CASTDRVGYTF
many TRBJ2-3 TRBV19 CASSIRRGADTQYF
many TRBJ2-7 TRBV5-1 CASSSTGISSYEQYF
- TRBJ1-5 TRBV6-1 CASTGQASVGNQPQHF
many TRBJ1-2 TRBV5-1 CASSVGNYGYTF
many TRBJ1-5 TRBV4-1 CASSQAEHQPQHF
- TRBJ1-1 TRBV12-3/TRBV12-4 CASSFPDPYPNTETFF
few TRBJ2-2 TRBV10-1 CASSTETGELFF
many TRBJ2-7 TRBV4-1 CASSQGVEQYF
few TRBJ1-1 TRBV4-1 CASSVREGTTAEAFF
- TRBJ1-2 TRBV7-3 CASSPDNAAGGYTF
many TRBJ1-1 TRBV27 CASIGGRGLPEAFF
- TRBJ2-7 TRBV30 CAWSAGAGRYEQYF
- TRBJ2-7 TRBV7-3 CASSVLASHEQYF
many TRBJ1-5 TRBV19 CASSPRDRSNQPQHF
few TRBJ1-3 TRBV18 CASSPPTLFSGNTIYF
many TRBJ2-7 TRBV29-1 CSVDEQGAHTEQYF
- TRBJ1-1 TRBV19 CASRGQGLENTEAFF
- TRBJ2-5 TRBV27 CASSFKGRRETKYF
many TRBJ2-2 TRBV11-2 CASSRDRPANTGELFF